The next 26 T cell receptor beta chains were all read from a single sample in a study of cytomegalovirus exposure and HLA in healthy donors (TCRdb year 2017). Libraries were prepared through the immunoSEQ multiplex PCR assay. The multiplex PCR relied on a mix of 60 forward primers for TCR Vbeta segments and 13 reverse primers for TCR Jbeta segments. The table was pulled from immuneACCESS by TCRdb, which kept in-frame rearrangements only. Such tables lose some clones; where checked, under half of the loss comes from unresolved V genes, and the rest has no known cause. The sample table lists around 67,000 clones, 55% to 65% of them with a count of one. Clones ranked in the top ten supply 3% to 3.5% of the sample. Input material: PBMCs. The receptors here all came from a woman between 50 and 59 years old in good health and CMV-seronegative.

V and J are TRBV28 and TRBJ1-1; 8 bases line up with TRBD1. Germline values: CDR1 MDHEN, CDR2 SYDVKM. Trimming removed 7 bases from V and 3 bases from J; junction bases left unmatched: 4. This CDR3 has 13 residues. CDR3 sequence: CASTRQGYTEAFF. The CDR3 bases are TGTGCCAGCACCCGACAGGGGTACACTGAAGCTTTCTTT.

V is TRBV5-1 and J is TRBJ1-1; possible D gene TRBD1, 5 bases. The length of the CDR3 is 15 residues. Germline-derived CDR1 and CDR2 are SGHRS and YFSETQ. Between the trimmed V and J ends, which lost 0 bases and 7 bases, there was a span of 16 bases. The CDR3 is CASSLVPGGSGEAFF. CDR3 in DNA: TGCGCCAGCAGCTTGGTTCCGGGGGGGAGTGGTGAAGCTTTCTTT.

A single count supports this clone. J is TRBJ2-3 and V is TRBV7-9; 9 bases align to TRBD2. CDR1 and CDR2 (germline): SEHNR, FQNEAQ (reference sequence). The CDR3 is made up of 15 amino acids. J gave up 6 bases and V 1 base, and 5 bases lay outside the gene matches. CDR3 nucleotide sequence: TGTGCCAGCAGCTTAGTCAGGACTAGCGCGGATACGCAGTATTTT. Translated, it gives CASSLVRTSADTQYF.

CDR3 residues: CSVERQGGEKLFF. The CDR3 nucleotides read TGCAGCGTTGAAAGGCAGGGGGGTGAAAAACTGTTTTTT. This sequence joins TRBV29-1 and TRBJ1-4, with 7 positions matching TRBD1. CDR1 and CDR2 from the germline V gene are SQVTM and ANQGSEA. This CDR3 comprises 13 residues. Unmatched junction bases numbered 4, after V lost 2 bases and J lost 7 bases.

V and J are TRBV13 and TRBJ1-1; 9 nucleotides match TRBD1. Trimming at V came to 5 bases and at J to 6 bases, leaving 10 bases not matched to a gene. Germline lookup yields CDR1 PRHDT and CDR2 FYEKMQ (reference sequence). There are 15 residues in the CDR3. CDR3 loop: CASSPGGQGIAEAFF. CDR3 in DNA: TGTGCCAGCAGCCCAGGGGGACAGGGTATCGCTGAAGCTTTCTTT.

The J gene is TRBJ2-7, the V gene TRBV11-3, with TRBD1 identical over 9 bases. Germline V gene sequence: CDR1 SGHNT, CDR2 YENEEA. V shed 4 bases and J 7 bases; nucleotides not matched to a gene: 14. The CDR3 runs 16 residues. CDR3 sequence: CASSSHRGRSLGEQYF. The CDR3 nucleotides read TGTGCCAGCAGCTCACACAGGGGGCGATCCCTGGGTGAGCAGTACTTC.

The genes are TRBV5-6 and TRBJ1-3; maybe TRBD1 (5 bases). The CDR3 is 15 residues long. Trimming cost V 2 bases and J 0 bases, with 9 bases left between them. Germline V gene lookup returns CDR1 SGHDT and CDR2 YYEEEE. The DNA for the CDR3 is TGTGCCAGCAGCTTTCCGGGGGTCTCTGGAAACACCATATATTTT. Translation gives CASSFPGVSGNTIYF.

The chain is built from TRBV4-1 and TRBJ2-7, with 10 bases aligning to TRBD2. With V trimmed by 4 bases and J by 1 base, 10 bases remained unmatched. Germline CDR1 and CDR2: MGHRA and YSYEKL. The CDR3 has 17 residues. This chain's CDR3 is CASSRVGGLARSYEQYF. The CDR3 coding sequence is TGCGCCAGCAGCCGGGTGGGGGGACTAGCGCGTTCCTACGAGCAGTACTTC.

The chain employs TRBV5-5 and TRBJ1-2; D is undetermined. Germline values: CDR1 SGHKS, CDR2 YYEKEE (reference sequence). The CDR3 has 15 amino acids. Trimming shortened V by 0 bases and J by 4 bases, and 13 bases separated the two germline ends. CDR3 bases: TGTGCCAGCAGCTTGGGGATCGGGAGCCCCTATGGCTACACCTTC. Amino acids: CASSLGIGSPYGYTF.

V is TRBV19 and J is TRBJ1-6; D is uncertain. CDR1 is LNHDA, CDR2 SQIVND, per germline (reference sequence). The V end lost 3 bases, the J end lost 9 bases, and 6 bases lay between the germline ends. The CDR3 extends over 12 amino acids. The CDR3 nucleotides are TGTGCCAGTAGTATCGGGTTTTCACCCCTCCACTTT. This codes for CASSIGFSPLHF. Using reference TRBV19 and TRBJ1-6 for the parts outside the CDR3, the full variable domain is DGGITQSPKYLFRKEGQNVTLSCEQNLNHDAMYWYRQDPGQGLRLIYYSQIVNDFQKGDIAEGYSVSREKKESFPLTVTSAQKNPTAFYLCASSIGFSPLHFGNGTRLTVT.

This chain joins TRBV2 and TRBJ2-3; 10 bases agree with TRBD2. Germline loops: CDR1 SNHLY, CDR2 FYNNEI. V lost 5 bases and J lost 6; bases outside the gene matches: 8. The CDR3 spans 15 residues. The CDR3 DNA reads TGTGCCAGCAGTCGGCTAGCGGGAGTGGGGGATACGCAGTATTTT. Its translation is CASSRLAGVGDTQYF.

This clone has only a few counts. The chain couples TRBV9 to TRBJ1-1, with D perhaps TRBD1 (6 bases). This CDR3 is 16 amino acids long. V gave up 4 bases and J gave up 6 bases, with 22 bases separating them. Germline lookup yields CDR1 SGDLS and CDR2 YYNGEE. DNA for the CDR3: TGTGCCAGCAGCTTCCGACAGGTTGGGAATTTGGCTGAAGCTTTCTTT. This codes for CASSFRQVGNLAEAFF.

The chain combines TRBV6-5 with TRBJ1-2, with D possibly being TRBD1 (5 bases). Trimming left V 2 bases short and J 2 bases short, with 15 bases between. CDR1 and CDR2 (germline): MNHEY, SVGAGI. There are 16 residues in the CDR3. CDR3 sequence: CASSYPTGAGNYGYTF. The CDR3 DNA reads TGTGCCAGCAGTTACCCGACTGGGGCAGGAAACTATGGCTACACCTTC.

This chain uses TRBV28 with TRBJ1-5; D is unclear. The CDR3 has 12 amino acids. CDR1 and CDR2 from the germline V gene are MDHEN and SYDVKM. With 2 bases removed from V and 5 bases from J, the gap between germline ends came to 4 bases. CDR3 protein: CASSLRDQPQHF. The CDR3, as DNA: TGTGCCAGCAGTTTACGTGATCAGCCCCAGCATTTT.

The rearrangement uses TRBV19 and TRBJ1-2; no clear D gene. The length of the CDR3 is 13 residues. V lost 5 bases to trimming and J lost 8 bases, with 15 bases between them. Germline V gene lookup returns CDR1 LNHDA and CDR2 SQIVND (reference sequence). This CDR3 reads CASSDGYYGGYTF. The DNA of the CDR3 is TGTGCCAGTAGTGATGGTTACTACGGGGGCTACACCTTC.

The rearrangement links TRBV28 to TRBJ2-1; TRBD2 aligns across 8 bases. Germline CDR1 is MDHEN and CDR2 is SYDVKM. The CDR3 has 14 amino acids. J gave up 5 bases and V 3 bases, and 3 bases lay outside the gene matches. CDR3 coding DNA: TGTGCCAGCAGTTTGGCAGCGGGAGACAATGAGCAGTTCTTC. Translation: CASSLAAGDNEQFF.

The chain links TRBV28 to TRBJ1-3; the match to TRBD1 covers 10 bases. The V and J ends lost 6 bases and 1 base, in that order; junction bases with no gene match: 3. The CDR3 spans 15 residues. Per germline, CDR1 MDHEN and CDR2 SYDVKM. The CDR3 loop reads CASRTGGASGNTIYF. The CDR3 region has the DNA TGTGCCAGCAGGACAGGGGGCGCGTCTGGAAACACCATATATTTT.

The V gene is TRBV28, the J gene TRBJ1-3; possibly TRBD1 for D (6 bases). The CDR3 covers 12 residues. Germline V lookup: CDR1 MDHEN, CDR2 SYDVKM. The V gene lost 2 bases and the J gene lost 8 bases, with 7 bases spanning the gap. The CDR3 DNA follows: TGTGCCAGCAGTTTAAACAGGGACACCATATATTTT. It translates to CASSLNRDTIYF.

This clone was counted many times. The genes are TRBV19 and TRBJ1-5, with D perhaps matching TRBD1 (6 bases). V lost 3 bases and J lost 0, with 9 bases in between. Germline CDR1 is LNHDA and CDR2 is SQIVND (reference sequence). The CDR3 runs 15 residues. This CDR3 is CASSIPGASNQPQHF. DNA for the CDR3: TGTGCCAGTAGTATCCCAGGGGCTAGCAATCAGCCCCAGCATTTT.

The rearrangement links TRBV4-2 to TRBJ1-1; D is uncertain. The V gene lost 2 bases and the J gene lost 11 bases, with 24 bases spanning the gap. Germline CDR1 is LGHNA and CDR2 is YNFKEQ. The CDR3 totals 16 residues. CDR3 in amino acids: CASSQSPGSRYLGAFF. The CDR3 DNA sequence: TGTGCCAGCAGCCAAAGCCCGGGATCCAGATATCTTGGGGCTTTCTTT.

The rearrangement joins TRBV28 to TRBJ1-1, with D maybe TRBD1 (5 bases). V lost 2 bases, J lost 1 base, and 11 bases lay in between. The germline CDR1 and CDR2 sequences are MDHEN and SYDVKM. There are 15 residues in the CDR3. The CDR3 nucleotides read TGTGCCAGCAGTTTAAGACAGTTTACGAACACTGAAGCTTTCTTT. Translation: CASSLRQFTNTEAFF.

CDR3: CASRPPGSYEQYF. In DNA, the CDR3 is TGTGCCAGCAGGCCCCCAGGCTCCTACGAGCAGTACTTC. The chain joins TRBV6-5 to TRBJ2-7, with D unresolved. Germline CDR1 reads MNHEY; CDR2 reads SVGAGI. This CDR3 has 13 amino acids. The V end was cut by 6 bases, the J end by 0 bases, with 9 bases between.

This clone turned up a few times. The V gene is TRBV5-1, the J gene TRBJ1-1; tentative D call: TRBD1 (6 bases). V was cut by 0 bases and J by 4 bases, with 10 bases left in between. CDR3 length equals 14 residues. Germline loops: CDR1 SGHRS, CDR2 YFSETQ. The CDR3 DNA reads as TGCGCCAGCAGCTTGGAGCAGGGGAGCACTGAAGCTTTCTTT. As protein: CASSLEQGSTEAFF.

The CDR3 region is CAISQTGAYEKLFF. The DNA of the CDR3 is TGTGCCATCAGCCAGACAGGGGCTTATGAAAAACTGTTTTTT. This sequence joins TRBV10-3 and TRBJ1-4; 8 bases map to TRBD1. Germline loops: CDR1 ENHRY, CDR2 SYGVKD. The V gene end was trimmed by 6 bases and the J gene end by 6 bases; junction bases not matched to a gene: 6. This CDR3 is built from 14 residues.

The chain couples TRBV10-1 to TRBJ2-7, with TRBD2 as a possible D gene (6 bases). CDR1 and CDR2 (germline): WNHNN, SYGVQD (reference sequence). Trimming stripped 7 bases from V and 2 bases from J, with 18 bases between. This CDR3 has 15 residues. CDR3 in DNA: TGCGCCAGCACCCCTCCTGGAGGGAATCCCTACGAGCAGTACTTC. Encoded protein: CASTPPGGNPYEQYF.

This clone was seen only a few times. The gene calls are TRBV6-5 and TRBJ1-5, with 8 bases identical to TRBD1. The germline CDR1 and CDR2 sequences are MNHEY and SVGAGI. Trimming cost V 6 bases and J 6 bases; bases outside gene matches: 7. This CDR3 is built from 14 residues. The CDR3 loop reads CASRIDRGGQPQHF. CDR3 bases: TGTGCCAGCAGGATTGACAGGGGAGGTCAGCCCCAGCATTTT.